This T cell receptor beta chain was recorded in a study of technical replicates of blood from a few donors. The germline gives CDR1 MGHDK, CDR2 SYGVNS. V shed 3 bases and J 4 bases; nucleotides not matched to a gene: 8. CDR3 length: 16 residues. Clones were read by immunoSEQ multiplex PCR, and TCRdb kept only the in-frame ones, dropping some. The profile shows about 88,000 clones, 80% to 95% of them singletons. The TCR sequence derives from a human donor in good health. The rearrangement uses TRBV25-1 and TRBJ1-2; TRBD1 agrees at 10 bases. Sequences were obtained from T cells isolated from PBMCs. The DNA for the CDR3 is TGTGCCAGCAGTGACCCCGGGACAGGGGACACCTATGGCTACACCTTC. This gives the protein CASSDPGTGDTYGYTF.